The entry below describes one T cell receptor beta chain. Its antigen has not been determined. Qualities for individual bases were not recorded, and no much larger clone is one base off. The data derive from a study of radiotherapy plus CTLA-4 blockade in lung cancer listed by TCRdb under 2018. About the full investigation: Objective responses occurred in roughly 20% of enrolled patients, and roughly 30% achieved disease control. General findings and caveats noted by the study authors: TCR clones derived from tumors expanded in peripheral blood after treatment with radiotherapy and ipilimumab. Early dynamic changes in blood T cell clones, together with increased serum interferon-beta after radiation, were reported as the strongest predictors of response.

Library construction relied on the immunoSEQ multiplex PCR assay. TCRdb carries this immuneACCESS record with in-frame sequences only. Its versions omit some clonotypes, under half of them owing to an unresolved V gene in the studies checked, with the rest unexplained. Recorded for this sample are approximately 85,000 clones; about 85% of them occurred a single time. The leading ten clones occupy about 14% of the sample. Focal radiation therapy combined with CTLA-4 blockade (ipilimumab) was tested in patients with chemo-refractory metastatic non-small-cell lung cancer. Via the germline V gene, CDR1 is SGHNT and CDR2 YENEEA. After removal of 5 bases from V and 5 bases from J, the junction retains 9 bases not matched to a gene. Including the terminal cysteine and phenylalanine, the CDR3 comprises 17 residues. Kept here is only the CDR3 DNA, which spans 51 bases and is read in frame from base 1.

This chain is built from TRBV11-3 and TRBJ2-2; 12 central nucleotides agree with TRBD2. This TCR came from a human donor with non-small cell lung cancer that progressed on radiotherapy plus ipilimumab. The material was peripheral blood, obtained from a patient treated with radiotherapy plus ipilimumab. The DNA sequence reads TGTGCCAGCAGCCGGAAACTAGCGGGAGGTCCTACCGGGGAGCTGTTTTTT. Translated, this gives CASSRKLAGGPTGELFF.